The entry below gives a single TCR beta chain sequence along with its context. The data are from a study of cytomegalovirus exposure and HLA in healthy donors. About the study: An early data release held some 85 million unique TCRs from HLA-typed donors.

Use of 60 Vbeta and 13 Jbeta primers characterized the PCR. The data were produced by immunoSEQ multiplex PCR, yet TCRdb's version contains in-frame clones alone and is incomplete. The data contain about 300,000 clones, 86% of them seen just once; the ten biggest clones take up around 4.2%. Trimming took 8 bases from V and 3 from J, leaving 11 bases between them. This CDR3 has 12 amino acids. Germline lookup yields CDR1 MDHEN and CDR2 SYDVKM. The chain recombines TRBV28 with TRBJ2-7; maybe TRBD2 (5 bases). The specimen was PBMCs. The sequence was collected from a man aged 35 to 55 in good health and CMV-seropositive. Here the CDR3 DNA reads TGTGCCAGCTCGGGATGGGACTACGAGCAGTACTTC. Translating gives CASSGWDYEQYF.